This TCR beta chain was sequenced during a study of glioma-infiltrating T cells after dendritic cell vaccination. Study in general: Dendritic cell vaccine was injected intradermally three times, biweekly.

Amplification used 60 V beta primers and 13 J beta primers. Libraries were prepared by immunoSEQ multiplex PCR; TCRdb keeps only in-frame clonotypes and omits some of them. The table shows some 10,000 clones, with approximately 80% occurring only once. As for time point: after dendritic cell vaccination, including at tumor progression/relapse. Sequences were derived from blood, sampled after dendritic cell vaccination. The receptor was isolated from a human donor with glioblastoma.

This CDR3 is CASSAGGGTDYGYTF. The CDR3 DNA reads TGCGCCAGCAGTGCTGGGGGGGGGACGGACTATGGCTACACCTTC. The chain has TRBV10-1 and TRBJ1-2; TRBD1 is a possible D gene (5 bases). The V end lost 4 bases, the J end lost 3 bases, and 15 bases lay between the germline ends. The CDR3 totals 15 residues. Germline assignment: CDR1 WNHNN and CDR2 SYGVQD (reference sequence).